This T cell receptor beta chain is from a study of blood T cells in healthy people across ages. The authors ran a second PCR of roughly 6 to 12 cycles using a sample-barcoded 5' primer and a J-beta primer mix. In TCRdb, the 5' RACE reads were re-called with MiXCR into one record per CDR3 protein. The table shows approximately 780,000 distinct CDR3 sequences, with around 24% occurring only once. Germline CDR1 SQVTM, CDR2 ANQGSEA. This CDR3 is 11 amino acids long. V lost 4 bases, J lost 5 bases, and 6 bases lay in between. Donors were healthy Caucasian individuals from Russia aged roughly 6 to 95. The extraction recovered at least 5 micrograms of total RNA per sample. This sample was also put to use in a study of T cells of mothers and their children. That study reports: Addition of sample barcodes and 2-4 random nucleotides occurred through the M1S primer of the second PCR. It was related mother-child pairs that showed slightly higher overlap than unrelated pairs, without reaching significance.

The chain couples TRBV29-1 to TRBJ2-1; D remains ambiguous. The receptor was isolated from a boy between 5 and 17 years old in good health. The specimen was blood. The CDR3 DNA reads TGCAGCGTTGTTGGGAACAATGAGCAGTTCTTC. As protein: CSVVGNNEQFF.